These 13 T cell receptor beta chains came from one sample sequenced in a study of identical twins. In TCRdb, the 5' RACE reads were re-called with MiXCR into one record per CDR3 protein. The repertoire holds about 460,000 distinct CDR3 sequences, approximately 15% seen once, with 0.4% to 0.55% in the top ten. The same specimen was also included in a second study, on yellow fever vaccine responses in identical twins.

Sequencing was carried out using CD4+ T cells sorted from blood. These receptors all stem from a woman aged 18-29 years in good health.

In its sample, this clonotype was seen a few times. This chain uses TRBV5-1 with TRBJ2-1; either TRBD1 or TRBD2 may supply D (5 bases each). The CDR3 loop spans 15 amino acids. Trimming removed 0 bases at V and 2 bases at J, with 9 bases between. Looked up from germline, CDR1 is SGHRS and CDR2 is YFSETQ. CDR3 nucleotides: TGCGCCAGCAGCTTGGTAGGGACCACCTACAATGAGCAGTTCTTC. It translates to CASSLVGTTYNEQFF.

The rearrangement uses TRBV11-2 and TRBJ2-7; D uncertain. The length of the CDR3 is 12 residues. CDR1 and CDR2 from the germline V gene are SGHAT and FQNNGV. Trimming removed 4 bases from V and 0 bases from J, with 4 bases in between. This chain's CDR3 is CASSSHSYEQYF. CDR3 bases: TGTGCCAGCAGCTCACACTCCTACGAGCAGTACTTC. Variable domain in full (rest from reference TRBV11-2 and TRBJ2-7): EAGVAQSPRYKIIEKRQSVAFWCNPISGHATLYWYQQILGQGPKLLIQFQNNGVVDDSQLPKDRFSAERLKGVDSTLKIQPAKLEDSAVYLCASSSHSYEQYFGPGTRLTVT.

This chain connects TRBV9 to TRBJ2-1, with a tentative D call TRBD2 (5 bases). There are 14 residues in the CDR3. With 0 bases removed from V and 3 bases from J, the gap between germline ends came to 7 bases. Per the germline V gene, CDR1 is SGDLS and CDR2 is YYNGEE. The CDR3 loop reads CASSVGTYYNEQFF. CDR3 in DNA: TGTGCCAGCAGCGTAGGGACTTACTACAATGAGCAGTTCTTC.

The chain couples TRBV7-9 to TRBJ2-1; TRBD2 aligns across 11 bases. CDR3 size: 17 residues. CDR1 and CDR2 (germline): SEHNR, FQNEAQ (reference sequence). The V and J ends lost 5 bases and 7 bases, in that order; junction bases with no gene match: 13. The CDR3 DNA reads TGTGCCAGCAGCCGAAAGGTGGCTAGCGGGAGGTATAATGAGCAGTTCTTC. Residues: CASSRKVASGRYNEQFF.

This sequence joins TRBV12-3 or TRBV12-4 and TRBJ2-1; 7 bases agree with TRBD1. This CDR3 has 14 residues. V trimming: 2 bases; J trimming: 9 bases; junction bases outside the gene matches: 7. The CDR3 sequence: CASSLRESGGEQFF. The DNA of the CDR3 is TGTGCCAGCAGTTTACGCGAATCAGGGGGTGAGCAGTTCTTC.

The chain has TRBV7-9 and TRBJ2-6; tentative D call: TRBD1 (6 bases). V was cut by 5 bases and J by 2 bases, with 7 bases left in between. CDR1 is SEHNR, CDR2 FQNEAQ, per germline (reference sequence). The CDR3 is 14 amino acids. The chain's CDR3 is CASSPGAGANVLTF. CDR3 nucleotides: TGTGCCAGCAGCCCAGGGGCTGGGGCCAACGTCCTGACTTTC.

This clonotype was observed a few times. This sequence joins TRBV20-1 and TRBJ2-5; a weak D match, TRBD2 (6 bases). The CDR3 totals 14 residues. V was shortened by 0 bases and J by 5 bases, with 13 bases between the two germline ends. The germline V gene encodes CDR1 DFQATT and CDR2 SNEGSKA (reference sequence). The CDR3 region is CSARDPSAWETQYF. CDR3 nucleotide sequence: TGCAGTGCTAGAGATCCTAGCGCCTGGGAGACCCAGTACTTC.

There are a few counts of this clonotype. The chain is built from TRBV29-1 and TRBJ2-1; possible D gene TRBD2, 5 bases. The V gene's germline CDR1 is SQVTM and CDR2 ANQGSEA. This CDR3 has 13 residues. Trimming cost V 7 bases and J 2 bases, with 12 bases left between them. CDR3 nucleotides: TGCAGCGGCCAGTCCGGGACCTACAATGAGCAGTTCTTC. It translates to CSGQSGTYNEQFF.

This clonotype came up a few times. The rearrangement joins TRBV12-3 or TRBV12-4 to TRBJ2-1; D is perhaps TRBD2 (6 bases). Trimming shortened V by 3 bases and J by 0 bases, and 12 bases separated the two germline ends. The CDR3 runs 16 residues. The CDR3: CASSFLARSSYNEQFF. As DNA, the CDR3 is TGTGCCAGCAGTTTCCTAGCGAGGAGCTCCTACAATGAGCAGTTCTTC.

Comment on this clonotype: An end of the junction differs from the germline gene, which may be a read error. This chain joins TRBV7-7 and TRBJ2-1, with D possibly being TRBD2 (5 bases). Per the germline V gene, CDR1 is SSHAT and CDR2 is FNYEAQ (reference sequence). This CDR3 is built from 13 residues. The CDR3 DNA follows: TGTGCTAGCAGCTGGACTCTTTACAATGAGCAGTTCTTC. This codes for CASSWTLYNEQFF.

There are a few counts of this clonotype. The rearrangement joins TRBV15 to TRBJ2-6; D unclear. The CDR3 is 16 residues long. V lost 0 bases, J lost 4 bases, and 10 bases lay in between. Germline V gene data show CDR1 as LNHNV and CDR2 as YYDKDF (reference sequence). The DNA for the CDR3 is TGTGCCACCAGCAGAGATCGAGGCGGCGGGGCCAACGTCCTGACTTTC. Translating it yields CATSRDRGGGANVLTF.

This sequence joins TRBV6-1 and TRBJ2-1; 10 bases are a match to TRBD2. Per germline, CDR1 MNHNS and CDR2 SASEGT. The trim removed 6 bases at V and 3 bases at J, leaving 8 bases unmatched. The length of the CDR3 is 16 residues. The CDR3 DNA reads TGTGCCAGCAGAAAAATAGCGGGGGGCTACTACAATGAGCAGTTCTTC. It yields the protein CASRKIAGGYYNEQFF.

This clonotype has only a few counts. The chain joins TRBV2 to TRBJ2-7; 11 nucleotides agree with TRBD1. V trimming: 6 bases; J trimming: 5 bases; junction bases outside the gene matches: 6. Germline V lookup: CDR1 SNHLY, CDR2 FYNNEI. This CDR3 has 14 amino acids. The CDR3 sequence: CASSRDRGMNEQYF. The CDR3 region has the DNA TGTGCCAGCAGCCGGGACAGGGGGATGAACGAGCAGTACTTC.